The 20 T cell receptor beta chains reported below all come from one sample, sequenced in a study of T cells in Graves' hyperthyroidism and ophthalmopathy. Amplification yielded TCR beta CDR3 regions, with RNA transcripts as the source. The TCR CDR3 first-round RT-PCR relied on the HTBI primer set. TCRdb called the multiplex PCR reads again in MiXCR, with one record for every CDR3 protein. Of under 450,000 distinct CDR3 sequences in the sample, 15% to 17% were seen once. The sequenced material came from blood. The receptors shown here come from a woman younger than 30 with Graves' hyperthyroidism.

J is TRBJ1-1 and V is TRBV27; 9 bases fit TRBD1. Germline CDR1 and CDR2: MNHEY and SMNVEV (reference sequence). This CDR3 comprises 13 residues. V lost 6 bases, J lost 7 bases, and 6 bases stayed unmatched. The CDR3 nucleotides read TGTGCCAGCAGGACAGGGGGAAGAGTTGAAGCTTTCTTT. Translated: CASRTGGRVEAFF.

This chain connects TRBV20-1 to TRBJ2-7; D is uncertain. Germline-derived CDR1 and CDR2 are DFQATT and SNEGSKA (reference sequence). The CDR3 is 11 residues long. V lost 3 bases and J 0 bases, leaving 3 bases between the germline ends. The CDR3 protein is CSARSSYEQYF. The CDR3 DNA reads TGCAGTGCTAGGAGCTCCTACGAGCAGTACTTC.

This clonotype has a count of ten or more. The V and J genes are TRBV6-5 and TRBJ2-5; D not certain. The V gene lost 2 bases and the J gene lost 4 bases, with 8 bases spanning the gap. CDR1 and CDR2 (germline): MNHEY, SVGAGI. The CDR3 extends over 13 amino acids. CDR3 sequence reads: CASSYIVRETQYF. In nucleotides, the CDR3 is TGTGCCAGCAGTTACATAGTAAGAGAGACCCAGTACTTC.

There are many counts of this clonotype. V gene TRBV20-1 combines with J gene TRBJ2-3, with 9 bases aligning to TRBD1. This CDR3 spans 13 amino acids. Germline V gives CDR1 DFQATT, CDR2 SNEGSKA (reference sequence). CDR3 in amino acids: CSGDRESYDTQYF. As DNA, the CDR3 is TGCAGCGGGGACAGGGAATCATACGATACGCAGTATTTT.

This clonotype was detected many times. The V and J genes are TRBV20-1 and TRBJ2-5; tentative D call: TRBD2 (6 bases). Germline CDR1 is DFQATT and CDR2 is SNEGSKA (reference sequence). CDR3 length: 20 residues. The V end lost 1 base, the J end lost 5 bases, and 32 bases lay between the germline ends. As DNA, the CDR3 is TGCAGTGCTAGAGGGATCCCATTAAATTTGGCGGGGCGGACGTGGGAGACCCAGTACTTC. This translates into CSARGIPLNLAGRTWETQYF.

In this sample, this clonotype turned up many times. The chain combines TRBV11-3 with TRBJ1-1; no clear D gene. The V end was cut by 1 base, the J end by 0 bases, with 12 bases between. This CDR3 region has 16 residues. CDR1 SGHNT and CDR2 YENEEA come from the germline V gene. CDR3 sequence (DNA): TGTGCCAGCAGCTTAGCTGCCGCCCTCATGAACACTGAAGCTTTCTTT. The encoded protein is CASSLAAALMNTEAFF.

This clonotype was counted between two and nine times. This sequence joins TRBV6-2 or TRBV6-3 and TRBJ2-7, with 13 bases fitting TRBD2. Germline CDR1 reads MNHEY; CDR2 reads SVGEGT. J lost 6 bases, V lost 2 bases, and 7 bases had no gene match. The CDR3 has 16 amino acids. CDR3 in amino acids: CASSYETSGGPGEQYF. In nucleotides, the CDR3 is TGTGCCAGCAGTTACGAGACTAGCGGGGGGCCCGGCGAGCAGTACTTC.

This clonotype was observed at least ten times. This sequence joins TRBV20-1 and TRBJ1-4; TRBD1 might be the D (6 bases). Germline CDR1 and CDR2: DFQATT and SNEGSKA (reference sequence). This CDR3 spans 13 amino acids. Trimming stripped 5 bases from V and 8 bases from J, with 15 bases between. The CDR3 region has the DNA TGCAGTGCTCCGGACAGAAGGAAAGAAAAACTGTTTTTT. It codes for CSAPDRRKEKLFF.

The sample holds many counts of this clonotype. The rearrangement uses TRBV11-3 and TRBJ1-2; a possible D gene is TRBD1 (6 bases). The germline CDR1 and CDR2 sequences are SGHNT and YENEEA. CDR3 size: 15 residues. Deletions cut 5 bases from V and 8 bases from J, with 21 bases between. The CDR3 region is CASSAGAWEYGGYTF. The CDR3 DNA reads as TGTGCCAGCAGCGCAGGGGCGTGGGAATATGGCGGCTACACCTTC.

This clonotype was seen at least ten times. This sequence joins TRBV3-1 and TRBJ2-3; D possibly corresponds to TRBD1 (6 bases). V shed 2 bases and J shed 2 bases, with 11 bases lying between them. CDR1 LGHDT and CDR2 YNNKEL come from the germline V gene (reference sequence). There are 15 residues in the CDR3. This CDR3 is CASSQTRTVTDTQYF. Written as DNA, the CDR3 is TGTGCCAGCAGCCAAACCCGGACAGTCACAGATACGCAGTATTTT.

This chain connects TRBV5-4 to TRBJ2-7, with TRBD1 as a possible D gene (5 bases). The CDR3 spans 16 residues. Germline values: CDR1 SGHNT, CDR2 YYREEE (reference sequence). V lost 5 bases to trimming and J lost 0 bases, with 18 bases between them. This chain's CDR3 is CASSSQGAGRSYEQYF. Here the CDR3 DNA reads TGTGCCAGCAGTTCCCAAGGGGCAGGGCGCTCCTACGAGCAGTACTTC.

This clonotype turned up a few times. This sequence joins TRBV7-2 and TRBJ2-2; D remains unclear. There are 14 residues in the CDR3. Germline values: CDR1 SGHTA, CDR2 FQGNSA. With 1 base removed from V and 1 base from J, the gap between germline ends came to 4 bases. The CDR3 region has the DNA TGTGCCAGCAGCTTAGATATGAACACCGGGGAGCTGTTTTTT. Its translation: CASSLDMNTGELFF.

This chain links TRBV6-1 with TRBJ1-5, with a possible D match to TRBD1 (5 bases). CDR3 length equals 13 residues. Germline CDR1 reads MNHNS; CDR2 reads SASEGT. The germline V and J ends were trimmed by 7 bases and 6 bases, with 13 bases remaining between them. This chain's CDR3 is CASTPGGGQPQHF. The CDR3 DNA is TGTGCCAGCACCCCGGGGGGGGGTCAGCCCCAGCATTTT.

This clonotype showed up many times. The chain carries TRBV7-3 and TRBJ2-5, with 7 bases identical to TRBD1. V lost 3 bases to trimming and J lost 7 bases; unmatched junction nucleotides: 5. Germline values: CDR1 SGHTA, CDR2 FQGTGA. The CDR3 runs 13 residues. In nucleotides, the CDR3 is TGTGCCAGCAGCTTGCAGGGGGACGGGACCCAGTACTTC. It encodes CASSLQGDGTQYF.

This clonotype was counted many times. The rearrangement links TRBV7-9 to TRBJ2-3; the D gene is possibly TRBD2 (6 bases). V was shortened by 3 bases and J by 4 bases, with 14 bases between the two germline ends. CDR1 SEHNR and CDR2 FQNEAQ come from the germline V gene (reference sequence). CDR3 size: 15 residues. DNA of the CDR3: TGTGCCAGCAGCTTGGGGGGTCCTCCCCCAGATACGCAGTATTTT. Protein sequence: CASSLGGPPPDTQYF.

Here the CDR3 reads CASSRPIDGYTF. The DNA of the CDR3 is TGTGCCAGCTCAAGGCCCATCGATGGCTACACCTTC. The rearrangement links TRBV18 to TRBJ1-2; no definite D call. The CDR3 extends over 12 amino acids. The germline CDR1 and CDR2 sequences are KGHSH and LQKENI. The germline V and J ends were trimmed by 5 bases and 6 bases, with 10 bases remaining between them. The full variable domain, in which reference TRBV18 and TRBJ1-2 provide the parts outside the CDR3, is NAGVMQNPRHLVRRRGQEARLRCSPMKGHSHVYWYRQLPEEGLKFMVYLQKENIIDESGMPKERFSAEFPKEGPSILRIQQVVRGDSAAYFCASSRPIDGYTFGSGTRLTVV.

This clonotype was counted many times. This chain connects TRBV2 to TRBJ2-7, with 10 bases that match TRBD2. CDR3 length equals 15 residues. Germline CDR1 is SNHLY and CDR2 is FYNNEI. J lost 3 bases, V lost 0 bases, and 2 bases had no gene match. CDR3 DNA sequence: TGTGCCAGCAGTGAAGCGCGGACTAGCGGCTACGAGCAGTACTTC. This gives the protein CASSEARTSGYEQYF. Using reference TRBV2 and TRBJ2-7 for the parts outside the CDR3, the full variable domain is EPEVTQTPSHQVTQMGQEVILRCVPISNHLYFYWYRQILGQKVEFLVSFYNNEISEKSEIFDDQFSVERPDGSNFTLKIRSTKLEDSAMYFCASSEARTSGYEQYFGPGTRLTVT.

This clonotype was detected many times. The CDR3 sequence: CASSLQGAGYKAFF. The DNA of the CDR3 is TGTGCCAGCAGCTTACAGGGTGCCGGTTATAAAGCTTTCTTT. The chain combines TRBV13 with TRBJ1-1, with D perhaps TRBD1 (5 bases). The V end was cut by 2 bases, the J end by 9 bases, with 16 bases between. CDR1 and CDR2 from the germline V gene are PRHDT and FYEKMQ (reference sequence). The CDR3 has 14 residues.

J is TRBJ2-5 and V is TRBV18; weak D call: TRBD1 (5 bases). This CDR3 comprises 16 residues. The V end lost 2 bases, the J end lost 1 base, and 14 bases lay between the germline ends. Germline V gene lookup returns CDR1 KGHSH and CDR2 LQKENI. CDR3 DNA: TGTGCCAGCTCACCAGGTGGGGCAGTGCTCCAAGAGACCCAGTACTTC. Its protein product is CASSPGGAVLQETQYF. Drawing the rest from reference TRBV18 and TRBJ2-5, the complete variable domain is NAGVMQNPRHLVRRRGQEARLRCSPMKGHSHVYWYRQLPEEGLKFMVYLQKENIIDESGMPKERFSAEFPKEGPSILRIQQVVRGDSAAYFCASSPGGAVLQETQYFGPGTRLLVL.

This clonotype was seen repeatedly, ten times or more. The V and J genes are TRBV12-3 or TRBV12-4 and TRBJ2-7, with 9 bases fitting TRBD1. The length of the CDR3 is 14 residues. The J segment lost 6 bases and the V segment lost 5 bases, leaving 8 bases of the junction unmatched. The CDR3 sequence is CASSQDRGSSEQYF. CDR3 DNA sequence: TGTGCCAGCAGTCAGGACAGGGGATCGAGCGAGCAGTACTTC.